This T cell receptor beta chain was retrieved from a study of identical twins. Each CDR3 protein gets one entry after TCRdb re-called the 5' RACE reads with MiXCR. This sample has 120,000 to 150,000 distinct CDR3 sequences, with around 3.4% found just once. Trimming took off 2 bases at V and 7 bases at J, with 12 bases between the two ends. CDR1 and CDR2 (germline): DFQATT, SNEGSKA (reference sequence). This CDR3 contains 13 residues. In this sample, this clonotype turned up many times. The sequenced sample consisted of memory T cells sorted from blood. The clonotype originates from a man between 18 and 29 years old in good health. This chain connects TRBV20-1 to TRBJ1-5, with D unresolved. The CDR3 here is CSARPAGGQPQHF. The CDR3 nucleotides are TGCAGTGCTAGACCCGCAGGCGGGCAGCCCCAGCATTTT.